The clone carrying this T cell receptor beta chain has only one observation. The antigen is undetermined. This sample is drawn from a study of breast tumors, draining lymph nodes, adjacent tissues. Notes on the study in general: Tumor T cell lymph node origin was a supported hypothesis, not proven. Tumor repertoires ranked between lymph nodes and nontumor tissue in diversity, with V and J gene preferences. Luminal-like breast cancer showed significantly greater tumor-nontumor repertoire similarity than basal-like breast cancer did.

Germline CDR1 and CDR2: WSHSY and SAAADI. CDR3 size: 13 residues. Trimming removed 3 bases from V and 6 bases from J, with 8 bases in between. Each CDR3 protein gets one entry after TCRdb re-called the multiplex PCR reads with MiXCR. Of 20,000 to 25,000 distinct CDR3 sequences in the sample, around three fifths were seen once. The sequence was obtained from a female donor with breast cancer. Some clones in this sample may be carry-over from other donors' samples. The chain uses TRBV10-2 and TRBJ1-4, with D possibly matching TRBD1 (6 bases). The source material was tumor-adjacent breast tissue. CDR3 sequence: CASSDSGDEKLFF. In DNA form, the CDR3 reads TGCGCCAGCAGTGATTCAGGGGATGAAAAACTGTTTTTT.